The entry below describes one TCR beta chain. V lost 6 bases to trimming and J lost 4 bases; unmatched junction nucleotides: 10. The CDR3 has 16 residues. The germline V gene has CDR1 MNHNY and CDR2 SVGAGI (reference sequence). The source of the sample is a study of T cell responses to AZD1222 COVID-19 vaccine. Clones were read by immunoSEQ multiplex PCR, and TCRdb kept only the in-frame ones, dropping some. The sample lists 75,000 to 100,000 clones, 80% to 90% occurring once. The receptor was isolated from an adult in good health. The rearrangement links TRBV6-6 to TRBJ1-5; 9 positions match TRBD1. The material was peripheral blood, obtained on day 0 of AZD1222 vaccination. Here the CDR3 reads CASSPSWTGVNQPQHF. The CDR3 nucleotides are TGTGCCAGCAGCCCATCTTGGACAGGGGTAAATCAGCCCCAGCATTTT.